This TCR beta chain was observed in a study of blood T cell repertoires in COVID-19. This clone showed up just a few times. The CDR3 has 14 residues. The V gene end was trimmed by 5 bases and the J gene end by 7 bases; junction bases not matched to a gene: 8. Germline V gene data show CDR1 as MNHEY and CDR2 as SVGEGT. Sequenced by immunoSEQ multiplex PCR; TCRdb stores in-frame clones only, minus some. The table has 200,000 to 250,000 clones, about 86% seen once; the top ten hold about a tenth. This receptor was taken from a woman aged 45-65 years with COVID-19, enrolled during active disease. This chain connects TRBV6-2 or TRBV6-3 to TRBJ1-5, with 7 bases lining up with TRBD1. The sequencing input was peripheral blood. The CDR3 region has the DNA TGTGCCAGCAGTCTCGGACAGGTGGGACAGCCCCAGCATTTT. This gives the protein CASSLGQVGQPQHF.